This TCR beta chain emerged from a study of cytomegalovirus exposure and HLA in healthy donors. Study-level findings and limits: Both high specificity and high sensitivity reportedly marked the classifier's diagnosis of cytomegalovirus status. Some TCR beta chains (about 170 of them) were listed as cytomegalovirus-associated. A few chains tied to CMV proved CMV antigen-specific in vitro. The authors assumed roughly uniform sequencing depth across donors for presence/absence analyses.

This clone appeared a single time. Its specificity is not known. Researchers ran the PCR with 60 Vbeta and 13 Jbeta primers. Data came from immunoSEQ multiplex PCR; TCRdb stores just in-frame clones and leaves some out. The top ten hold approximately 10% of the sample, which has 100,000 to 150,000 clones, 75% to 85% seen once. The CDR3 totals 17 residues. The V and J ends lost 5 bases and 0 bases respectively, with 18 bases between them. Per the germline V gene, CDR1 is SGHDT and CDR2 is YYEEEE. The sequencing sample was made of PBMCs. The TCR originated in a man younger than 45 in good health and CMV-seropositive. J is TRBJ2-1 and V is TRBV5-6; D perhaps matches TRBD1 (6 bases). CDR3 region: CASSLEDSRSSYNEQFF. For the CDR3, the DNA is TGTGCCAGCAGTCTGGAGGACAGCCGGAGCTCCTACAATGAGCAGTTCTTC.